The clone carrying this T cell receptor beta chain has ten or more counts. Its target is not known. This sample stems from a study of T cell repertoires in cytomegalovirus infection. Study observations and caveats: Predominance within the ex vivo response was attributable to HLA-C-restricted CMV-specific TCR beta clonotypes. People with CMV and the relevant HLA were identified by cumulative public TCR beta family frequency.

TCRdb reanalysed the reads using MiXCR and keeps one entry per CDR3 protein. Here the sample spans roughly 230,000 distinct CDR3 sequences, approximately 7% being singletons. This CDR3 comprises 15 residues. The germline CDR1 and CDR2 sequences are SGHKS and YYEKEE (reference sequence). Germline trimming cut 0 bases from V and 7 bases from J; bases unmatched to any gene: 9. The chain employs TRBV5-5 and TRBJ2-7; 8 bases agree with TRBD1. The sequenced material came from PBMCs. This receptor was identified in a human donor in good health (CMV status not recorded). Some clones in this sample may be carry-over from other donors' samples. CDR3 DNA sequence: TGTGCCAGCAGCTTGGAGGAGACAGGGGTTGGTGAGCAGTACTTC. Translation: CASSLEETGVGEQYF.